The sequence of this TCR beta chain was determined in a study of T cells in Graves' hyperthyroidism and ophthalmopathy. The study, taken as a whole, reports: Most thyroid clonotypes expanded above 0.001 appeared in blood too.

RNA transcripts gave rise to amplified TCR beta CDR3 regions. TCR CDR3 underwent first-round RT-PCR with the HTBI primer set. TCRdb passed the multiplex PCR reads through MiXCR, listing each CDR3 protein once. The profile shows around 480,000 distinct CDR3 sequences, around 14% of them singletons. This clonotype was seen at least ten times. Its antigen is not identified. V gave up 5 bases and J gave up 10 bases, with 17 bases separating them. Looked up from germline, CDR1 is SGHTA and CDR2 is FQGTGA. The CDR3 runs to 13 residues. The genes are TRBV7-3 and TRBJ1-1; the D is unclear. The receptor comes from a woman aged 18 to 35 with Graves' hyperthyroidism. Material: blood. The CDR3 DNA is TGTGCCAGCAGCCCAGACATGTATGGCCGAGCTTTCTTT. Residues: CASSPDMYGRAFF.